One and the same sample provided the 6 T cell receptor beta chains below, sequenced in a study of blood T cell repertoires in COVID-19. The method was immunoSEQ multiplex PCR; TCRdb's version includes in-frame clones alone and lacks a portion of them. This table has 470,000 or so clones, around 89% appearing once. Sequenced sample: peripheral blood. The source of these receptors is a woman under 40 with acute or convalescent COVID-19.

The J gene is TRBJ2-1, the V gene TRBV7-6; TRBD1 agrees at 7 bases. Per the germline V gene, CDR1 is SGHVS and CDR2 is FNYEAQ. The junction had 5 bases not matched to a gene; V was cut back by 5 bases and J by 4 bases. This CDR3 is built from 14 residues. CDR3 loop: CASSPSTGYNEQFF. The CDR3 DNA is TGTGCCAGCAGCCCCTCGACAGGGTACAATGAGCAGTTCTTC.

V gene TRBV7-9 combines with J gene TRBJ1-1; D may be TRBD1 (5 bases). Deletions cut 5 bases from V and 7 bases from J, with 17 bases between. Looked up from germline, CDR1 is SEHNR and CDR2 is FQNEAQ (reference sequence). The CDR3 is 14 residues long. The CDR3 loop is CASSHRQLGLEAFF. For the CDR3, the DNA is TGTGCCAGCAGCCATAGACAGCTGGGACTTGAAGCTTTCTTT.

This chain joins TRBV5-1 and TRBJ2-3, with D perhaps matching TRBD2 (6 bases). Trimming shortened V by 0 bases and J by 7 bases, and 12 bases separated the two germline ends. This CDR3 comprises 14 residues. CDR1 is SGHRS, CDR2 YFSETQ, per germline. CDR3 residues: CASSLASSDHTQYF. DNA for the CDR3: TGCGCCAGCAGCTTGGCGTCTAGCGACCATACGCAGTATTTT. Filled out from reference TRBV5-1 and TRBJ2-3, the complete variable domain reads KAGVTQTPRYLIKTRGQQVTLSCSPISGHRSVSWYQQTPGQGLQFLFEYFSETQRNKGNFPGRFSGRQFSNSRSEMNVSTLELGDSALYLCASSLASSDHTQYFGPGTRLTVL.

The CDR3 loop reads CASSFVRGWEQGWGQPQHF. The CDR3 DNA reads as TGTGCCAGCAGTTTCGTTCGGGGCTGGGAACAGGGGTGGGGTCAGCCCCAGCATTTT. The V and J genes are TRBV7-9 and TRBJ1-5; 7 bases match TRBD1. The germline V gene encodes CDR1 SEHNR and CDR2 FQNEAQ (reference sequence). The CDR3 spans 19 residues. The J segment lost 6 bases and the V segment lost 6 bases, leaving 23 bases of the junction unmatched.

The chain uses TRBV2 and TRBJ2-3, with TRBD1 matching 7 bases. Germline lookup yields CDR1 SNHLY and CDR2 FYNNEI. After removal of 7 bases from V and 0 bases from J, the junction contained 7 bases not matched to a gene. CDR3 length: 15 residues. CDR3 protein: CASMRQGISTDTQYF. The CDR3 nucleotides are TGTGCCAGCATGCGACAGGGTATTAGCACAGATACGCAGTATTTT.

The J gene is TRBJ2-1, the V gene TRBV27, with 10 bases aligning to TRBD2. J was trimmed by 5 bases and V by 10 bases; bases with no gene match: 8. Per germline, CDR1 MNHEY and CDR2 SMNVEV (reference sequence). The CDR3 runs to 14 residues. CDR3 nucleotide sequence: TGTGCCACGGGGCCTAGCGGGGGACACAATGAGCAGTTCTTC. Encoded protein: CATGPSGGHNEQFF.